This record looks at one TCR beta chain sequence and its context. The antigen remains unidentified. The entry originates in a study of monozygotic twins with inflammatory bowel disease. Study-wide results and limits: No detectable difference in repertoire similarity separated concordant from discordant twins, possibly as a result of limited power. No single strong signal or clonotype associated with IBD was supported. Distinguishing T cell subtypes was not possible.

RNA in its total form was extracted from whole blood, and T cells were not sorted. TCRdb re-called the 5' RACE reads and gives one entry per CDR3 protein, without DNA. The listing records approximately 400,000 distinct CDR3 sequences. This CDR3 contains 14 residues. CDR1 SEHNR and CDR2 FQNEAQ come from the germline V gene (reference sequence). This chain joins TRBV7-9 and TRBJ2-5; TCRdb proposes TRBD1, but this gene call is untestable without DNA. The TCR was taken from a human donor with ulcerative colitis or Crohn's disease, or a healthy co-twin of an affected twin (not recorded which). Sequenced input: blood. The CDR3 is CASSSPGDQETQYF. Supplemented by reference TRBV7-9 and TRBJ2-5, the full variable domain reads DTGVSQNPRHKITKRGQNVTFRCDPISEHNRLYWYRQTLGQGPEFLTYFQNEAQLEKSRLLSDRFSAERPKGSFSTLEIQRTEQGDSAMYLCASSSPGDQETQYFGPGTRLLVL.